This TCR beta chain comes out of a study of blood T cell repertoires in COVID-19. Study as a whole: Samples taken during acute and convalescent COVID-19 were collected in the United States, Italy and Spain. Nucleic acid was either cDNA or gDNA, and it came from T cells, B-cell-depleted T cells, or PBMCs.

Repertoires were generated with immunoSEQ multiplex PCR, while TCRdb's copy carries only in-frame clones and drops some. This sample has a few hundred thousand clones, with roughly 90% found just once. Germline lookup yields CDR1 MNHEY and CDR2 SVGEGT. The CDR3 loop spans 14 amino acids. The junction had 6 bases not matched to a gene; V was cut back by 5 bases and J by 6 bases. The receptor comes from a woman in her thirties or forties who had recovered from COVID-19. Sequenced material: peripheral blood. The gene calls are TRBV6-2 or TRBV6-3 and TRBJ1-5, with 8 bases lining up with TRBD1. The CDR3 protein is CASSRGQAGQPQHF. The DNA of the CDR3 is TGTGCCAGCAGTAGGGGACAGGCTGGTCAGCCCCAGCATTTT.